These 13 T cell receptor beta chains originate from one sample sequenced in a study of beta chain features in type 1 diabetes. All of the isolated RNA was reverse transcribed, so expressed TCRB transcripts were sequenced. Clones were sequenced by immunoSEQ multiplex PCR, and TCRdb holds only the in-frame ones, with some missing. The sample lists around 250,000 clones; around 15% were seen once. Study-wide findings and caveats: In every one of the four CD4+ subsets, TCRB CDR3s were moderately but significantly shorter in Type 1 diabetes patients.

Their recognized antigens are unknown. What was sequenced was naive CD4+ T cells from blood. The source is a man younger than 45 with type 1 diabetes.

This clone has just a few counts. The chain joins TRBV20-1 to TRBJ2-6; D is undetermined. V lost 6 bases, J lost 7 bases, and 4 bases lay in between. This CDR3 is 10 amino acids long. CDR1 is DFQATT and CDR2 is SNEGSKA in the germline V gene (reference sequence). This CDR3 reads CSAPANVLTF. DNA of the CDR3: TGCAGTGCCCCTGCCAACGTCCTGACTTTC.

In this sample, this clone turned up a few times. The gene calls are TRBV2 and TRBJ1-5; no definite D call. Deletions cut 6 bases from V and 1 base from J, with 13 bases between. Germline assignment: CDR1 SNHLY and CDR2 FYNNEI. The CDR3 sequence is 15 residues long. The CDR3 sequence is CASSDAWESNQPQHF. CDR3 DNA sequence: TGTGCCAGCAGCGACGCGTGGGAGAGCAATCAGCCCCAGCATTTT.

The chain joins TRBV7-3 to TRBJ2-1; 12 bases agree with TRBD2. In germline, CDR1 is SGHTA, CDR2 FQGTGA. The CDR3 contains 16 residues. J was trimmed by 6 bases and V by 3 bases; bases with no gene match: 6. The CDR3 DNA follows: TGTGCCAGCAGCTTTTCTAGCGGGAGGGCCTTCAATGAGCAGTTCTTC. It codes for CASSFSSGRAFNEQFF.

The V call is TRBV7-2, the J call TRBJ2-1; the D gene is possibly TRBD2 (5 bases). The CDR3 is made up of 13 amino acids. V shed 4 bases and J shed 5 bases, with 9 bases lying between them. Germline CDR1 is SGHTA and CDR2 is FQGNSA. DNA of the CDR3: TGTGCCAGCAGCTCGAGCGGTAACAATGAGCAGTTCTTC. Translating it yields CASSSSGNNEQFF.

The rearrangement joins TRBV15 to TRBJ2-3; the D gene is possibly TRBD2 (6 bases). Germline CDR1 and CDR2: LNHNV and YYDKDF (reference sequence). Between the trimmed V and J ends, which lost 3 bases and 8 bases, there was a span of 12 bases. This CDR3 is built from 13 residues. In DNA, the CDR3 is TGTGCCACCAGCAGCCGGCCGGAGGGTACGCAGTATTTT. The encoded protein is CATSSRPEGTQYF.

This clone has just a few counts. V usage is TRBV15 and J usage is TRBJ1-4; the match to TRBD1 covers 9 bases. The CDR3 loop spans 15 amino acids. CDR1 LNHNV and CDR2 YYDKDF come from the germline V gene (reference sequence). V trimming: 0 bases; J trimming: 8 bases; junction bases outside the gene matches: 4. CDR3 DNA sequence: TGTGCCACCAGCAGAGATGGGGACAGGGTGGAAAAACTGTTTTTT. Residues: CATSRDGDRVEKLFF.

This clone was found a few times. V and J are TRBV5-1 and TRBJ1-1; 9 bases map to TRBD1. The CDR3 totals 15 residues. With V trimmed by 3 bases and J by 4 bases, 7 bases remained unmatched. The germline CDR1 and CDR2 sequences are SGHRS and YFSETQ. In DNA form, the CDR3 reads TGCGCCAGCAGCTCGAGACAGGGGGGGGTCACTGAAGCTTTCTTT. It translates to CASSSRQGGVTEAFF.

The CDR3 protein is CDIAGPPYEQYF. In DNA form, the CDR3 reads TGTGACATAGCGGGACCGCCCTACGAGCAGTACTTC. V usage is TRBV30 and J usage is TRBJ2-7; 8 bases match TRBD2. The CDR3 contains 12 residues. The V gene's germline CDR1 is GTSNPN and CDR2 SVGIG (reference sequence).

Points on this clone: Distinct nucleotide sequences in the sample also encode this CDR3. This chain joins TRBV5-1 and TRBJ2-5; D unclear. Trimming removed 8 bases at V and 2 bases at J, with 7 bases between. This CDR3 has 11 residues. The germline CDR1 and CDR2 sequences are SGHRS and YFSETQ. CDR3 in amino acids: CASSQQETQYF. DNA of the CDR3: TGCGCCAGTAGCCAGCAAGAGACCCAGTACTTC.

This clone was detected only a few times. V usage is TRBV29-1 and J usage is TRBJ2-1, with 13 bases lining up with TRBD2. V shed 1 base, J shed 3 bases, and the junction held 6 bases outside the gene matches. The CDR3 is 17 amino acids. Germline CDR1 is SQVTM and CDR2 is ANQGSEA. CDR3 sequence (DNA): TGCAGCGTTGAAGGGACTAGCGGGAGAAGGCTCTACAATGAGCAGTTCTTC. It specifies CSVEGTSGRRLYNEQFF.

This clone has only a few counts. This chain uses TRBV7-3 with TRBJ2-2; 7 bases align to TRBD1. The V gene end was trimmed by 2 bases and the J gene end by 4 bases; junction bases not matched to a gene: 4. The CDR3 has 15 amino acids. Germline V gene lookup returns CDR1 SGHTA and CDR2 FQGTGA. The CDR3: CASSLDRDGTGELFF. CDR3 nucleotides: TGTGCCAGCAGCTTAGACAGGGACGGCACCGGGGAGCTGTTTTTT.

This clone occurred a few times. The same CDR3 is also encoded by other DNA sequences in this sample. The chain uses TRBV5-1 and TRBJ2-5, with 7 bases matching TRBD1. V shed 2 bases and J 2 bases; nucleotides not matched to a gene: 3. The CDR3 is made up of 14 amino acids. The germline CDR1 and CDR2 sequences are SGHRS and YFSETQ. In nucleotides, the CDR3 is TGCGCCAGCAGCTTTCAACAGGGGCAAGAGACCCAGTACTTC. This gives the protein CASSFQQGQETQYF. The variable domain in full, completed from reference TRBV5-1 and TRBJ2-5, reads KAGVTQTPRYLIKTRGQQVTLSCSPISGHRSVSWYQQTPGQGLQFLFEYFSETQRNKGNFPGRFSGRQFSNSRSEMNVSTLELGDSALYLCASSFQQGQETQYFGPGTRLLVL.

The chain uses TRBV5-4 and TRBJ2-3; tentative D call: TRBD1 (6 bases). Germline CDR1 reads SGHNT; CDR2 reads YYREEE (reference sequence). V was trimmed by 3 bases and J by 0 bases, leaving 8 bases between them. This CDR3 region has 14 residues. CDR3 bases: TGTGCCAGCAGCTGGGACACGAGCACAGATACGCAGTATTTT. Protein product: CASSWDTSTDTQYF.